These T cell receptor beta chains were read from a single sample in a study of T-cell reconstitution after alpha-beta-depleted transplantation in children. From the PCR reads, TCRdb called clonotypes with MiXCR, one entry per CDR3 protein. The sample shows 250,000 to 300,000 distinct CDR3 sequences, just over 7.5% of them seen only once. The sequences come from peripheral blood, collected 360 days after TCRalphabeta/CD19-depleted stem cell transplant. These receptors originate from a female patient aged 2-10 years who had a stem cell transplant for Fanconi anemia, so the T cells may come from the graft donor. Each CDR3 is given with its conserved first and last residue. The D gene is left open where the match is weak. Only part of the rows carry a size: once, few, many, or a class if the clone is expanded.

TRBJ1-2 TRBD1 TRBV11-3 - CASSLKFGTAAINYGYTF TGTGCCAGCAGCTTAAAGTTTGGGACAGCGGCAATTAACTATGGCTACACCTTC
TRBJ2-3 TRBD2 TRBV12-3/TRBV12-4 many CASSSGLAIRVAGTDTQYF TGTGCCAGCAGTTCCGGACTAGCGATCCGGGTTGCAGGCACAGATACGCAGTATTTT
TRBJ2-3 - TRBV7-3 many CASSLMASADTQYF TGTGCCAGCAGCTTAATGGCTAGTGCAGATACGCAGTATTTT
TRBJ1-1 - TRBV5-1 - CASTRDDTEAFF TGCGCCAGCACCCGGGACGACACTGAAGCTTTCTTT
TRBJ2-7 - TRBV7-9 many CASSLGSPRNYEQYF TGTGCCAGCAGCTTAGGGTCCCCCAGAAATTACGAGCAGTACTTC
TRBJ2-7 - TRBV29-1 many CSVEDQGRNPQYF TGCAGCGTTGAAGATCAAGGGAGGAATCCGCAGTACTTC
TRBJ1-3 - TRBV7-8 few CASSLEGGYGNTIYF TGTGCCAGCAGCTTAGAGGGGGGTTACGGAAACACCATATATTTT
TRBJ2-3 TRBD1 TRBV20-1 few CSASTGQGTTDTQYF TGCAGTGCCAGCACGGGACAGGGGACCACAGATACGCAGTATTTT
TRBJ2-4 - TRBV28 few CASSARRAKNIQYF TGTGCCAGCAGCGCCCGAAGAGCCAAAAACATTCAGTACTTC
TRBJ2-2 - TRBV9 many CASSVGGANTGELFF TGTGCCAGCAGCGTAGGAGGGGCGAACACCGGGGAGCTGTTTTTT
TRBJ1-2 - TRBV5-8 - CASSYGPTYGYTF TGTGCCAGCAGCTACGGACCGACCTATGGCTACACCTTC
TRBJ1-1 - TRBV6-5 - CASSFKGGTGGSTEAFF TGTGCCAGCAGTTTCAAGGGGGGAACGGGGGGAAGTACTGAAGCTTTCTTT
TRBJ1-2 - TRBV4-3 few CASSQDPGLPYGYTF TGCGCCAGCAGCCAAGACCCGGGACTCCCCTATGGCTACACCTTC
TRBJ2-6 TRBD1 TRBV27 - CASSYGDLGGGPGANVLTF TGTGCCAGCAGTTACGGTGACTTAGGGGGCGGCCCTGGGGCCAACGTCCTGACTTTC
TRBJ2-3 TRBD2 TRBV5-1 many CASSGASGAITDTQYF TGCGCCAGCAGCGGCGCTAGCGGAGCGATCACAGATACGCAGTATTTT
TRBJ2-1 TRBD2 TRBV5-6 few CASSLAAGVAYNEQFF TGTGCCAGCAGCTTGGCCGCGGGGGTTGCTTACAATGAGCAGTTCTTC
TRBJ2-3 TRBD2 TRBV6-2/TRBV6-3 - CASRSSGTLGDTQYF TGTGCCAGCAGGAGTAGCGGGACTCTCGGGGATACGCAGTATTTT
TRBJ1-1 TRBD1 TRBV11-1 few CASLGDSGETGTSPFEAFF TGTGCCAGCCTCGGGGACAGTGGCGAGACCGGGACAAGCCCTTTTGAAGCTTTCTTT
TRBJ2-7 TRBD1 TRBV20-1 many CSAREPTGTYEQYF TGCAGTGCTAGAGAACCGACAGGGACCTACGAGCAGTACTTC
TRBJ1-1 - TRBV5-5 few CASRDDHTEAFF TGTGCCAGCAGAGATGACCACACTGAAGCTTTCTTT
TRBJ1-1 - TRBV11-2 many CASSSFRALNTEAFF TGTGCCAGCAGCAGCTTCAGGGCTTTGAACACTGAAGCTTTCTTT
TRBJ2-7 TRBD1 TRBV5-1 many CASIPEDRSYEQYF TGCGCCAGCATACCTGAGGACAGGTCCTACGAGCAGTACTTC
TRBJ1-2 - TRBV7-9 many CASSFAGQGWLSGYTF TGTGCCAGCAGCTTTGCTGGCCAGGGGTGGCTCTCTGGCTACACCTTC
TRBJ2-3 - TRBV10-3 few CAISGLGDTQYF TGTGCCATCAGCGGGTTGGGGGATACGCAGTATTTT
TRBJ2-7 TRBD1 TRBV5-5 - CASSLYRGSSYEQYF TGTGCCAGCAGCTTGTACAGGGGGAGCTCCTACGAGCAGTACTTC
TRBJ1-3 TRBD1 TRBV6-1 - CASRPPGDRSGNTIYF TGTGCCAGCAGACCTCCGGGGGACAGATCTGGAAACACCATATATTTT
TRBJ1-1 - TRBV11-2 few CASSPNSRGPEAFF TGTGCCAGCAGCCCCAACTCTAGAGGTCCAGAAGCTTTCTTT
TRBJ1-1 - TRBV20-1 - CSARVDTEAFF TGCAGTGCTAGAGTGGACACTGAAGCTTTCTTT
TRBJ2-6 - TRBV9 few CASSVAGHRSGANVLTF TGTGCCAGCAGCGTAGCGGGGCACCGCTCTGGGGCCAACGTCCTGACTTTC
TRBJ1-1 TRBD1 TRBV5-1 few CASSLLLQGAGAEAFF TGCGCCAGCAGCTTGTTACTACAGGGGGCAGGGGCTGAAGCTTTCTTT
TRBJ2-1 - TRBV3-1 - CASSILANEQFF TGTGCCAGCAGTATACTCGCTAATGAGCAGTTCTTC
TRBJ2-3 - TRBV7-8 many CASSSPASTDTQYF TGTGCCAGCAGCTCCCCGGCGAGCACAGATACGCAGTATTTT